Listed below are T cell receptor beta chains from one sample, sequenced in a study of blood T cell repertoires in COVID-19. Sequencing used immunoSEQ multiplex PCR; TCRdb keeps in-frame clones, though not all of them. The sample has 300,000 to 350,000 clones, approximately 88% seen once. Sequencing was performed on PBMCs or T cells enriched from blood (not recorded which). Receptors originate from a man younger than 45 who had recovered from COVID-19. The CDR3 runs from the conserved cysteine through the conserved F or W. Fields, in order: V gene, D gene, J gene, clone size, CDR3 protein, CDR3 DNA. A D gene is named only where the DNA matches it firmly. Expanded clones are given a class, and other clones once, few, many or no size at all.

V gene: TRBV7-9; D gene: -; J gene: TRBJ2-5; clone size: -; CDR3 protein: CASSLKGGETQYF; CDR3 DNA: TGTGCCAGCAGCTTGAAGGGCGGGGAGACCCAGTACTTC
V gene: TRBV27; D gene: -; J gene: TRBJ1-2; clone size: -; CDR3 protein: CASSSPRGGSWYGYTF; CDR3 DNA: TGTGCCAGCAGTTCCCCGAGGGGGGGAAGCTGGTATGGCTACACCTTC
V gene: TRBV9; D gene: -; J gene: TRBJ2-7; clone size: -; CDR3 protein: CASSVGDSLYEQYF; CDR3 DNA: TGTGCCAGCAGCGTAGGTGACAGTCTCTACGAGCAGTACTTC
V gene: TRBV5-1; D gene: -; J gene: TRBJ2-2; clone size: -; CDR3 protein: CASGGQNTGELFF; CDR3 DNA: TGCGCCAGCGGGGGACAGAACACCGGGGAGCTGTTTTTT
V gene: TRBV28; D gene: -; J gene: TRBJ1-5; clone size: -; CDR3 protein: CASSFLRGGQPQHF; CDR3 DNA: TGTGCCAGCAGTTTTCTTCGAGGGGGTCAGCCCCAGCATTTT
V gene: TRBV5-1; D gene: -; J gene: TRBJ2-4; clone size: -; CDR3 protein: CASSFNLEANIQYF; CDR3 DNA: TGCGCCAGCAGCTTTAACTTAGAGGCAAACATTCAGTACTTC
V gene: TRBV5-6; D gene: -; J gene: TRBJ2-7; clone size: -; CDR3 protein: CASSLAGDRPYEQYF; CDR3 DNA: TGTGCCAGCAGCTTGGCGGGTGACAGGCCGTACGAGCAGTACTTC
V gene: TRBV5-1; D gene: TRBD2; J gene: TRBJ2-5; clone size: once; CDR3 protein: CASSPVAGGQETQYF; CDR3 DNA: TGCGCCAGCAGCCCAGTAGCGGGGGGGCAAGAGACCCAGTACTTC
V gene: TRBV4-1; D gene: -; J gene: TRBJ1-2; clone size: -; CDR3 protein: CASSQGGAYGYTF; CDR3 DNA: TGCGCCAGCAGCCAGGGGGGAGCCTATGGCTACACCTTC
V gene: TRBV5-4; D gene: TRBD1; J gene: TRBJ2-7; clone size: -; CDR3 protein: CASSPGQQYEQYF; CDR3 DNA: TGTGCCAGCAGCCCGGGACAGCAATACGAGCAGTACTTC
V gene: TRBV4-1; D gene: -; J gene: TRBJ1-1; clone size: -; CDR3 protein: CASSPRGRENTEAFF; CDR3 DNA: TGCGCCAGCAGCCCTCGGGGTCGGGAGAACACTGAAGCTTTCTTT
V gene: TRBV27; D gene: TRBD2; J gene: TRBJ2-5; clone size: -; CDR3 protein: CASSPPGGLLRSTQYF; CDR3 DNA: TGTGCCAGCAGTCCGCCGGGGGGACTGCTCAGGTCGACCCAGTACTTC
V gene: TRBV4-2; D gene: TRBD1; J gene: TRBJ1-2; clone size: -; CDR3 protein: CASSQDRTGGNYGYTF; CDR3 DNA: TGTGCCAGCAGCCAAGATCGGACAGGGGGCAACTATGGCTACACCTTC
V gene: TRBV14; D gene: TRBD2; J gene: TRBJ2-1; clone size: -; CDR3 protein: CASSQAISGSSEQFF; CDR3 DNA: TGTGCCAGCAGCCAAGCGATTAGCGGGAGTTCTGAGCAGTTCTTC
V gene: TRBV28; D gene: TRBD1; J gene: TRBJ2-7; clone size: -; CDR3 protein: CASGTGDEQYF; CDR3 DNA: TGTGCCAGCGGGACAGGCGACGAGCAGTACTTC
V gene: TRBV20-1; D gene: -; J gene: TRBJ1-1; clone size: few; CDR3 protein: CSASRSTLEAFF; CDR3 DNA: TGCAGTGCTAGTAGGAGTACCCTCGAAGCTTTCTTT
V gene: TRBV28; D gene: TRBD1; J gene: TRBJ1-3; clone size: -; CDR3 protein: CASSLAGQVFSGNTIYF; CDR3 DNA: TGTGCCAGCAGTTTAGCAGGACAGGTCTTCTCTGGAAACACCATATATTTT
V gene: TRBV10-3; D gene: TRBD2; J gene: TRBJ2-5; clone size: -; CDR3 protein: CATSGLAVTETQYF; CDR3 DNA: TGTGCCACCTCCGGGCTAGCGGTTACGGAGACCCAGTACTTC
V gene: TRBV4-2; D gene: -; J gene: TRBJ2-1; clone size: once; CDR3 protein: CASSQDLTRVDEQFF; CDR3 DNA: TGTGCCAGCAGCCAAGATCTCACCAGGGTCGATGAGCAGTTCTTC
V gene: TRBV7-6; D gene: TRBD1; J gene: TRBJ1-5; clone size: few; CDR3 protein: CASSLADRGQPQHF; CDR3 DNA: TGTGCCAGCAGCTTAGCGGACAGGGGGCAGCCCCAGCATTTT
V gene: TRBV2; D gene: TRBD1; J gene: TRBJ1-3; clone size: -; CDR3 protein: CASTRDRGQENTIYF; CDR3 DNA: TGTGCCAGCACCCGGGACAGGGGTCAGGAGAACACCATATATTTT
V gene: TRBV5-1; D gene: TRBD1; J gene: TRBJ1-1; clone size: -; CDR3 protein: CASSRDREGRAFF; CDR3 DNA: TGCGCCAGCAGCCGGGACAGGGAGGGGAGAGCTTTCTTT
V gene: TRBV2; D gene: TRBD2; J gene: TRBJ2-3; clone size: once; CDR3 protein: CASSEGGLAGTDTQYF; CDR3 DNA: TGTGCCAGCAGTGAGGGGGGGCTAGCGGGGACAGATACGCAGTATTTT
V gene: TRBV19; D gene: -; J gene: TRBJ1-5; clone size: -; CDR3 protein: CASSIGTANQPQHF; CDR3 DNA: TGTGCCAGTAGTATAGGGACAGCGAATCAGCCCCAGCATTTT
V gene: TRBV6-1; D gene: -; J gene: TRBJ1-1; clone size: -; CDR3 protein: CASGEPKAFF; CDR3 DNA: TGTGCCAGCGGTGAACCAAAAGCTTTCTTT
V gene: TRBV9; D gene: -; J gene: TRBJ2-5; clone size: -; CDR3 protein: CASSAGVGMGQETQYF; CDR3 DNA: TGTGCCAGCAGCGCCGGGGTGGGTATGGGACAAGAGACCCAGTACTTC
V gene: TRBV9; D gene: TRBD2; J gene: TRBJ2-1; clone size: -; CDR3 protein: CASSPPGLPYNEQFF; CDR3 DNA: TGTGCCAGCAGCCCACCGGGACTACCCTACAATGAGCAGTTCTTC
V gene: TRBV24-1; D gene: TRBD1; J gene: TRBJ2-5; clone size: -; CDR3 protein: CATSDRAGGAEETQYF; CDR3 DNA: TGTGCCACCAGTGATCGGGCAGGGGGCGCAGAAGAGACCCAGTACTTC
V gene: TRBV28; D gene: -; J gene: TRBJ1-5; clone size: once; CDR3 protein: CASSVTTGHSNQPQHF; CDR3 DNA: TGTGCCAGCAGTGTCACGACAGGACATAGCAATCAGCCCCAGCATTTT
V gene: TRBV11-2; D gene: -; J gene: TRBJ1-2; clone size: -; CDR3 protein: CASTRSSGNYGYTF; CDR3 DNA: TGTGCCAGCACTAGGAGTTCAGGGAACTATGGCTACACCTTC
V gene: TRBV30; D gene: TRBD2; J gene: TRBJ2-1; clone size: -; CDR3 protein: CAWKPASGVGEQFF; CDR3 DNA: TGTGCCTGGAAGCCGGCTAGCGGGGTCGGTGAGCAGTTCTTC
V gene: TRBV18; D gene: -; J gene: TRBJ2-7; clone size: -; CDR3 protein: CASSPGETYEQYF; CDR3 DNA: TGTGCCAGCTCACCAGGGGAGACCTACGAGCAGTACTTC
V gene: TRBV2; D gene: -; J gene: TRBJ1-5; clone size: -; CDR3 protein: CASSELGGNQPQHF; CDR3 DNA: TGTGCCAGCAGTGAATTGGGCGGCAATCAGCCCCAGCATTTT
V gene: TRBV12-3/TRBV12-4; D gene: TRBD1; J gene: TRBJ1-2; clone size: -; CDR3 protein: CASSSRGRGYTF; CDR3 DNA: TGTGCCAGCAGTTCCAGGGGGCGAGGCTACACCTTC
V gene: TRBV28; D gene: TRBD2; J gene: TRBJ2-3; clone size: once; CDR3 protein: CASRMGLAGALSTDTQYF; CDR3 DNA: TGTGCCAGCAGGATGGGACTAGCGGGGGCCCTGAGCACAGATACGCAGTATTTT
V gene: TRBV6-5; D gene: -; J gene: TRBJ1-4; clone size: -; CDR3 protein: CASSTTGGRGEKLFF; CDR3 DNA: TGTGCCAGCAGCACCACGGGGGGCAGGGGTGAAAAACTGTTTTTT
V gene: TRBV11-2; D gene: TRBD1; J gene: TRBJ1-3; clone size: -; CDR3 protein: CASSLDRDRGSGNTIYF; CDR3 DNA: TGTGCCAGCAGCTTAGATCGAGACAGGGGATCTGGAAACACCATATATTTT
V gene: TRBV4-2; D gene: TRBD1; J gene: TRBJ1-4; clone size: -; CDR3 protein: CASSQDWGTANEKLFF; CDR3 DNA: TGTGCCAGCAGCCAAGATTGGGGGACAGCTAATGAAAAACTGTTTTTT
V gene: TRBV9; D gene: -; J gene: TRBJ2-3; clone size: -; CDR3 protein: CASSTRTRGGTDTQYF; CDR3 DNA: TGTGCCAGCAGCACCCGGACTAGGGGGGGGACAGATACGCAGTATTTT
V gene: TRBV5-5; D gene: -; J gene: TRBJ2-6; clone size: -; CDR3 protein: CASSFTGSGANVLTF; CDR3 DNA: TGTGCCAGCAGCTTTACAGGCTCTGGGGCCAACGTCCTGACTTTC
V gene: TRBV7-3; D gene: TRBD2; J gene: TRBJ2-3; clone size: -; CDR3 protein: CASSLNAGVGTDTQYF; CDR3 DNA: TGTGCCAGCAGCTTAAACGCGGGGGTTGGCACAGATACGCAGTATTTT
V gene: TRBV3-1/TRBV3-2; D gene: TRBD1; J gene: TRBJ1-6; clone size: -; CDR3 protein: CASSQDSKDRRNSPLHF; CDR3 DNA: TGTGCCAGCAGCCAAGATTCAAAGGACAGGAGAAATTCACCCCTCCACTTT
V gene: TRBV28; D gene: -; J gene: TRBJ1-1; clone size: -; CDR3 protein: CASSSATGMGNTEAFF; CDR3 DNA: TGTGCCAGCAGTTCCGCGACAGGTATGGGGAACACTGAAGCTTTCTTT
V gene: TRBV7-9; D gene: -; J gene: TRBJ1-1; clone size: -; CDR3 protein: CASSPPGTYLGEAFF; CDR3 DNA: TGTGCCAGCAGCCCACCCGGGACATATTTGGGTGAAGCTTTCTTT
V gene: TRBV4-1; D gene: TRBD1; J gene: TRBJ2-5; clone size: -; CDR3 protein: CASSQLPGGRETQYF; CDR3 DNA: TGCGCCAGCAGCCAACTCCCAGGGGGCCGGGAGACCCAGTACTTC
V gene: TRBV3-1/TRBV3-2; D gene: -; J gene: TRBJ1-1; clone size: -; CDR3 protein: CASSLVTGGTEAFF; CDR3 DNA: TGTGCCAGCAGCCTAGTCACGGGAGGCACTGAAGCTTTCTTT